A selection of T cell receptor beta chains follows, all from one sample in a study of T cells in Graves' hyperthyroidism and ophthalmopathy. TCRdb reprocessed the multiplex PCR reads via MiXCR and lists one record per CDR3 protein. The sample includes about 640,000 distinct CDR3 sequences, around 20% of them seen just once. Sequencing was carried out using blood. The receptors were sampled from a man aged 30 to 39 with Graves' ophthalmopathy. CDR3s include the opening cysteine and the closing phenylalanine or tryptophan. Clone sizes are given selectively: once, few, many, or a class where the clone is expanded.

j_call clone_size v_call cdr3_aa
TRBJ2-1 few TRBV7-9 CASSYNPLAGVLQNEQFF
TRBJ2-7 NA TRBV27 CASRLAGPSEQYF
TRBJ2-2 NA TRBV7-2 CASSNRVNTEELFF
TRBJ1-1 many TRBV29-1 CSVEVPRGTGGRNTEAFF
TRBJ1-5 NA TRBV6-5 CASSYGTNTGYNQPQHF
TRBJ2-2 NA TRBV6-1 CASTGGQVRGGELFF
TRBJ1-1 few TRBV4-1 CASSQNRGYTEAFF
TRBJ1-2 few TRBV7-2 CASSSTDLLGYTF
TRBJ2-7 few TRBV20-1 CSFYPGITSGSHNEQYF
TRBJ2-5 few TRBV10-3 CAISESQEEETQYF